This passage covers 5 T cell receptor beta chains from one sample sequenced in a study of T cells in Graves' hyperthyroidism and ophthalmopathy. Researchers amplified the TCR beta CDR3 regions from RNA transcripts. When the TCR CDR3 underwent first-round RT-PCR, the HTBI primer set was used. TCRdb ran MiXCR on the multiplex PCR reads and lists one entry per CDR3 protein. Of 400,000 to 600,000 distinct CDR3 sequences in the sample, about 20% were seen once. The sample consisted of blood. Receptors originate from a man aged 18 to 29 with Graves' hyperthyroidism.

This clonotype was detected many times. The gene calls are TRBV12-3 or TRBV12-4 and TRBJ1-2, with 7 nucleotides matching TRBD1. The CDR3 has 13 amino acids. V lost 7 bases to trimming and J lost 5 bases; unmatched junction nucleotides: 7. The CDR3 region has the DNA TGTGCCAGCAACTCCGGGACAGCTTATGGCTACACCTTC. It encodes CASNSGTAYGYTF.

This clonotype came up a few times. This chain connects TRBV7-2 to TRBJ1-5, with 7 bases fitting TRBD1. CDR1 and CDR2 from the germline V gene are SGHTA and FQGNSA. The CDR3 has 13 residues. V was clipped by 5 bases and J by 11 bases; unmatched bases: 9. For the CDR3, the DNA is TGTGCCAGCAGCCTCGACAGGGAAGAGGCCCAGCATTTT. Translated, it gives CASSLDREEAQHF. The complete variable domain, with remaining parts taken from reference TRBV7-2 and TRBJ1-5, reads GAGVSQSPSNKVTEKGKDVELRCDPISGHTALYWYRQSLGQGLEFLIYFQGNSAPDKSGLPSDRFSAERTGGSVSTLTIQRTQQEDSAVYLCASSLDREEAQHFGDGTRLSIL.

The rearrangement links TRBV6-1 to TRBJ1-5, with D perhaps matching TRBD1 (5 bases). Germline V CDR1 and CDR2: MNHNS, SASEGT. With 2 bases removed from V and 12 bases from J, the gap between germline ends came to 14 bases. This CDR3 is built from 13 residues. The CDR3 here is CASSERREGDQHF. CDR3 coding DNA: TGTGCCAGCAGTGAAAGACGGGAAGGGGACCAGCATTTT.

This clonotype has at least ten counts. The chain has TRBV9 and TRBJ2-5, with D unresolved. Germline loops: CDR1 SGDLS, CDR2 YYNGEE. V lost 0 bases, J lost 2 bases, and 8 bases lay in between. The CDR3 consists of 14 residues. Here the CDR3 DNA reads TGTGCCAGCAGCGTAGGCGGAGTTCAAGAGACCCAGTACTTC. Residues: CASSVGGVQETQYF.

At least ten counts were recorded for this clonotype. This chain connects TRBV4-1 to TRBJ2-2, with TRBD2 as a possible D gene (5 bases). CDR1 is MGHRA and CDR2 is YSYEKL in the germline V gene. V lost 0 bases and J 5 bases, leaving 10 bases between the germline ends. The CDR3 consists of 15 residues. The CDR3 sequence is CASSQDGGFTGELFF. The DNA of the CDR3 is TGCGCCAGCAGCCAAGATGGAGGTTTTACCGGGGAGCTGTTTTTT.